These T cell receptor beta chains were read from a single sample in a study of blood T cell repertoires in COVID-19. Generated by immunoSEQ multiplex PCR, the TCRdb table keeps only in-frame clones and is missing some. The profile shows about 240,000 clones, more than 85% of them singletons. Material for sequencing was PBMCs or T cells enriched from blood (not recorded which). The source is a woman in her twenties or thirties who had recovered from COVID-19. Each CDR3 is given with its conserved first and last residue. D genes are given only for firm matches. The listing skips clone size in some rows; elsewhere it reads once, few, many or a size class.

clone_size: .; j_call: TRBJ1-5; d_call: .; cdr3_length: 14; v_call: TRBV4-2; cdr3_nt: TGTGCCAGCAGCCAAGCCGGGAGCTATCAGCCCCAGCATTTT; cdr3_aa: CASSQAGSYQPQHF
clone_size: .; j_call: TRBJ1-1; d_call: .; cdr3_length: 15; v_call: TRBV28; cdr3_nt: TGTGCCAGCGTCGAGGCCCAGACCATGAACACTGAAGCTTTCTTT; cdr3_aa: CASVEAQTMNTEAFF
clone_size: .; j_call: TRBJ1-1; d_call: .; cdr3_length: 12; v_call: TRBV11-1; cdr3_nt: TGTGCCAGCAGCTTGTTCTCTACTGAAGCTTTCTTT; cdr3_aa: CASSLFSTEAFF
clone_size: .; j_call: TRBJ2-2; d_call: TRBD2; cdr3_length: 16; v_call: TRBV30; cdr3_nt: TGTGCCTGGAGTCCCGGCGGGAGGGGAAACACCGGGGAGCTGTTTTTT; cdr3_aa: CAWSPGGRGNTGELFF
clone_size: .; j_call: TRBJ1-2; d_call: TRBD1; cdr3_length: 15; v_call: TRBV4-3; cdr3_nt: TGCGCCAGCAGCCATGGCCCCGGGACAGGAGGCGGCTACACCTTC; cdr3_aa: CASSHGPGTGGGYTF
clone_size: .; j_call: TRBJ1-1; d_call: .; cdr3_length: 12; v_call: TRBV29-1; cdr3_nt: TGCAGCGTTGAGAAGGGGGACACTGAAGCTTTCTTT; cdr3_aa: CSVEKGDTEAFF
clone_size: few; j_call: TRBJ1-6; d_call: .; cdr3_length: 16; v_call: TRBV11-2; cdr3_nt: TGTGCCAGCAGCTTAGAGGGGGGGATAATTAATTCACCCCTCCACTTT; cdr3_aa: CASSLEGGIINSPLHF
clone_size: .; j_call: TRBJ1-1; d_call: .; cdr3_length: 13; v_call: TRBV28; cdr3_nt: TGTGCCAGCAGGGGCCCCTCGACCACTGAAGCTTTCTTT; cdr3_aa: CASRGPSTTEAFF
clone_size: .; j_call: TRBJ2-1; d_call: .; cdr3_length: 12; v_call: TRBV9; cdr3_nt: TGTGCCAGCAGCGCTAGACGCGGGGAGCAGTTCTTC; cdr3_aa: CASSARRGEQFF
clone_size: once; j_call: TRBJ2-1; d_call: .; cdr3_length: 18; v_call: TRBV18; cdr3_nt: TGTGCCAGCTCACCCTCACATCTAGATCCACTCACCTACAATGAGCAGTTCTTC; cdr3_aa: CASSPSHLDPLTYNEQFF
clone_size: .; j_call: TRBJ1-2; d_call: TRBD1; cdr3_length: 16; v_call: TRBV27; cdr3_nt: TGTGCCAGCAGTCTAAGACAGGGTCCTACGCCCTATGGCTACACCTTC; cdr3_aa: CASSLRQGPTPYGYTF
clone_size: medium-sized; j_call: TRBJ1-2; d_call: .; cdr3_length: 14; v_call: TRBV28; cdr3_nt: TGTGCCAGCAGTTTGGGGCAGGGGAACTATGGCTACACCTTC; cdr3_aa: CASSLGQGNYGYTF
clone_size: once; j_call: TRBJ1-1; d_call: .; cdr3_length: 15; v_call: TRBV21-1; cdr3_nt: TGTGCCAGCAGCAAAGGGCGGCGAAAGAACACTGAAGCTTTCTTT; cdr3_aa: CASSKGRRKNTEAFF
clone_size: .; j_call: TRBJ1-1; d_call: .; cdr3_length: 11; v_call: TRBV6-5; cdr3_nt: TGTGCCAGCAGCCGGGGGTTTGAAGCTTTCTTT; cdr3_aa: CASSRGFEAFF
clone_size: .; j_call: TRBJ1-2; d_call: TRBD1; cdr3_length: 17; v_call: TRBV28; cdr3_nt: TGTGCCAGCAGTTTATCCGGGACAGGGGGCGTTTACTATGGCTACACCTTC; cdr3_aa: CASSLSGTGGVYYGYTF
clone_size: .; j_call: TRBJ2-3; d_call: TRBD2; cdr3_length: 14; v_call: TRBV5-1; cdr3_nt: TGCGCCAGCAGCTTGGAACTAGCGGGCGATACGCAGTATTTT; cdr3_aa: CASSLELAGDTQYF
clone_size: .; j_call: TRBJ1-4; d_call: .; cdr3_length: 13; v_call: TRBV28; cdr3_nt: TGTGCCAGCAGTGGGGGGTATGAAGAAAAACTGTTTTTT; cdr3_aa: CASSGGYEEKLFF
clone_size: .; j_call: TRBJ1-1; d_call: .; cdr3_length: 16; v_call: TRBV28; cdr3_nt: TGTGCCAGCAGTTTATCTCTCTTTTCGGGAAACACTGAAGCTTTCTTT; cdr3_aa: CASSLSLFSGNTEAFF